The 2 T cell receptor beta chains listed next were all sequenced from one sample in a study of shared clonotypes between healthy human individuals. The data were produced by immunoSEQ multiplex PCR, yet TCRdb's version contains in-frame clones alone and is incomplete. The table has 2,500,000 or so clones, less than 95% seen once. Sequencing was done on a sample of naive CD4+ T cells from PBMCs. The subset is: CD45RA+ positively selected. All receptors derive from a man aged 18 to 29 in good health. Some clones in this sample may be carry-over from other donors' samples.

This chain uses TRBV11-2 with TRBJ2-5, with D perhaps assigned TRBD1 or TRBD2 (6 bases each). Trimming took 5 bases from V and 3 from J, leaving 13 bases between them. Germline V gene lookup returns CDR1 SGHAT and CDR2 FQNNGV. The CDR3 runs 14 residues. The CDR3 sequence: CASSVSRGEETQYF. In nucleotides, the CDR3 is TGTGCCAGCAGCGTCTCGAGGGGGGAAGAGACCCAGTACTTC. The complete variable domain, with remaining parts taken from reference TRBV11-2 and TRBJ2-5, reads EAGVAQSPRYKIIEKRQSVAFWCNPISGHATLYWYQQILGQGPKLLIQFQNNGVVDDSQLPKDRFSAERLKGVDSTLKIQPAKLEDSAVYLCASSVSRGEETQYFGPGTRLLVL.

The chain uses TRBV14 and TRBJ1-5; 8 bases are a match to TRBD1. The CDR3 length is 14 residues. Trimming took 6 bases from V and 3 from J; bases not matched to a gene: 4. Per germline, CDR1 SGHDN and CDR2 FVKESK. The CDR3 spells CASRLTGDNQPQHF. CDR3 bases: TGTGCCAGCAGGTTGACAGGGGACAATCAGCCCCAGCATTTT.